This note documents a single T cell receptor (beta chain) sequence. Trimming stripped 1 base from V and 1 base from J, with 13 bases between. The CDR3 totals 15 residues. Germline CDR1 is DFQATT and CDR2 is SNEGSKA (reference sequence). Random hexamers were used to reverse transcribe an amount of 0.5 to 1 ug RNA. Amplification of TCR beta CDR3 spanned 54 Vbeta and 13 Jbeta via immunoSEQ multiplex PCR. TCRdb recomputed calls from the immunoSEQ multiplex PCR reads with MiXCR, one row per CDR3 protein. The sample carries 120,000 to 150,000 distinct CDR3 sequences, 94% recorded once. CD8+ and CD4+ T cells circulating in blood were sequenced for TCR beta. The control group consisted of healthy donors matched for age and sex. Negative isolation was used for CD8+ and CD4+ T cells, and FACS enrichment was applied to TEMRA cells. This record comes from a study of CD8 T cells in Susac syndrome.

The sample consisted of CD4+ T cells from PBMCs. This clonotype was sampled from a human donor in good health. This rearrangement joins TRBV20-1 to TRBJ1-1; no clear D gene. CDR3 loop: CSARANRGRNTEAFF. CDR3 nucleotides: TGCAGTGCTAGAGCTAACAGAGGACGGAACACTGAAGCTTTCTTT.